This TCR beta chain emerged from a study of cytomegalovirus exposure and HLA in healthy donors. Study results and limitations: For most TCR beta V segments, an earlier analysis put the productive rate at about 90% or about 30% of the time. In a later analysis, across HLA loci, associated TCR counts were highest for DRB1, lowest for HLA-C. Rare TCR sequences predominated, though certain public TCRs were found in many donors.

Germline CDR1 is SGHRS and CDR2 is YFSETQ. J lost 0 bases, V lost 1 base, and 3 bases had no gene match. The CDR3 runs to 15 residues. The PCR employed 60 Vbeta primers together with 13 Jbeta primers. Produced via immunoSEQ multiplex PCR; TCRdb's table is partial and in-frame only. The sample has about 190,000 clones; around 88% are singletons. About this clone itself: Its target is unknown.

The sample was PBMCs. J is TRBJ1-1 and V is TRBV5-1; 7 positions match TRBD1. This receptor was taken from a man aged 35 to 55 in good health and CMV-seropositive. CDR3 loop: CASSLSGTVNTEAFF. The CDR3 DNA sequence: TGCGCCAGCAGCTTGTCCGGGACAGTGAACACTGAAGCTTTCTTT.